This T cell receptor beta chain is drawn from a study of PD-1 blockade in classical Hodgkin lymphoma. Here immunoSEQ multiplex PCR was the method, and the copy in TCRdb shows in-frame clones only, minus some. The sample includes about 27,000 clones, roughly 88% of them seen just once. V was trimmed by 4 bases and J by 5 bases, leaving 12 bases between them. CDR1 and CDR2 (germline): LNHDA, SQIVND (reference sequence). This CDR3 comprises 14 residues. Every patient was affected by relapse after autologous stem cell transplantation, while exposure to brentuximab vedotin was not uniform. It was by magnetic negative selection that CD8+ T cells were isolated from thawed PBMCs.

The sequence derives from a human donor with classical Hodgkin lymphoma. Sequenced material: CD8+ T cells from blood, taken at baseline. The chain recombines TRBV19 with TRBJ2-1; D is perhaps TRBD1 or TRBD2 (5 bases each). CDR3: CASSTDLGDNEQFF. The CDR3 DNA sequence: TGTGCCAGTAGTACCGACTTGGGGGACAATGAGCAGTTCTTC.